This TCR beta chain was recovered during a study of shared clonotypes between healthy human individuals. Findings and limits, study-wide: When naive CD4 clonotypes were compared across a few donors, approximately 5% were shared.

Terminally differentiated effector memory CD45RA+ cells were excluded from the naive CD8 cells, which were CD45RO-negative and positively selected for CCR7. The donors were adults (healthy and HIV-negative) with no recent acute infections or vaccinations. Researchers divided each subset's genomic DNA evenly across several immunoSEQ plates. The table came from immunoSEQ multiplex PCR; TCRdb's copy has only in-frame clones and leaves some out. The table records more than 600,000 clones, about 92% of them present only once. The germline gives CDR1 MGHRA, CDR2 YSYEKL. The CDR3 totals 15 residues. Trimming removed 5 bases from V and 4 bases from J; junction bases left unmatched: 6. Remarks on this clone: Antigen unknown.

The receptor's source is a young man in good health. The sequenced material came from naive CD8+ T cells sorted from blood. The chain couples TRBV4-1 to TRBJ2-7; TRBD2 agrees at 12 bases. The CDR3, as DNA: TGCGCCAGCAGCTTCCGACTAGCGGGGGCATACGAGCAGTACTTC. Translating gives CASSFRLAGAYEQYF.